This T cell receptor beta chain emerged from a study of blood T cell repertoires in COVID-19. Across the whole study: From the United States, Italy and Spain came samples of acute and convalescent COVID-19. PBMCs, B-cell-depleted T cells, or T cells were the source of the cDNA or gDNA that made up the material.

Trimming removed 1 base at V and 0 bases at J, with 10 bases between. Germline CDR1 and CDR2: LGHNA and YNFKEQ. The length of the CDR3 is 15 residues. Here immunoSEQ multiplex PCR was the method, and the copy in TCRdb shows in-frame clones only, minus some. There are 110,000 or so clones in the sample; 85% occur only once, and about 13% lies in the top ten. The TCR originated in a human donor in a cohort sampled during active COVID-19. The material sequenced was peripheral blood. This chain connects TRBV4-2 to TRBJ2-7; D gene uncertain. CDR3 residues: CASSQGRDSSYEQYF. The CDR3, as DNA: TGTGCCAGCAGCCAAGGTCGCGATAGCTCCTACGAGCAGTACTTC.